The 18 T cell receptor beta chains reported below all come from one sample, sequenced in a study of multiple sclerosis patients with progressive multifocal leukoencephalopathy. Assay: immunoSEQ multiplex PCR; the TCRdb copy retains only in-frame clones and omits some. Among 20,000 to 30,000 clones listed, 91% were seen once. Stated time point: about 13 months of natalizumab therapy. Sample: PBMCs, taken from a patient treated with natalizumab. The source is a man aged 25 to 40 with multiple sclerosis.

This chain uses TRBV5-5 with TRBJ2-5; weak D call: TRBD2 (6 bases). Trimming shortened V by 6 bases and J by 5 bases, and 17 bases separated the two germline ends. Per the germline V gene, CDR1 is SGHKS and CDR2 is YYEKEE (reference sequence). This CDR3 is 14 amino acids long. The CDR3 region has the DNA TGTGCCAGCACATCACGGGACTCAAGCGAGACCCAGTACTTC. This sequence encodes CASTSRDSSETQYF. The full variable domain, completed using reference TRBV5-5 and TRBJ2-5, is DAGVTQSPTHLIKTRGQQVTLRCSPISGHKSVSWYQQVLGQGPQFIFQYYEKEERGRGNFPDRFSARQFPNYSSELNVNALLLGDSALYLCASTSRDSSETQYFGPGTRLLVL.

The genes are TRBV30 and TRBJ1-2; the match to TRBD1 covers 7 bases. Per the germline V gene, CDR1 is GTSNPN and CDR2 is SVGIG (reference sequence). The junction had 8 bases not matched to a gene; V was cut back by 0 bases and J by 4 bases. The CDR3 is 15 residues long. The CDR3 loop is CAWSVLVTGPYGYTF. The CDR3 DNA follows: TGTGCCTGGAGTGTACTTGTGACAGGGCCCTATGGCTACACCTTC.

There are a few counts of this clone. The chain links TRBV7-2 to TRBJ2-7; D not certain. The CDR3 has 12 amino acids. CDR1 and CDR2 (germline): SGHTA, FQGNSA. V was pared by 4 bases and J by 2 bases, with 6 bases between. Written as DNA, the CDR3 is TGTGCCAGCAGCTCCCCTCCCTACGAGCAGTACTTC. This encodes CASSSPPYEQYF.

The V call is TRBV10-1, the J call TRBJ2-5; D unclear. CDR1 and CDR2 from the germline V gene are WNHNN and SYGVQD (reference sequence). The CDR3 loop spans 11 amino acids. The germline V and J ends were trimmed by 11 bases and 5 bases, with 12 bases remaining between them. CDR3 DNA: TGCGCCGGTCATCCAAGGGAGACCCAGTACTTC. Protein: CAGHPRETQYF.

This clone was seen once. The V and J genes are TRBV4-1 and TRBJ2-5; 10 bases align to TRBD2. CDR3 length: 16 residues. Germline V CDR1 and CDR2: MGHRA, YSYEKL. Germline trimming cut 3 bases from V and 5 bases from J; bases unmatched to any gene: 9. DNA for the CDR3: TGCGCCAGCAGCCAGATGCCGGGACTAGCGTCGGAGACCCAGTACTTC. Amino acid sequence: CASSQMPGLASETQYF.

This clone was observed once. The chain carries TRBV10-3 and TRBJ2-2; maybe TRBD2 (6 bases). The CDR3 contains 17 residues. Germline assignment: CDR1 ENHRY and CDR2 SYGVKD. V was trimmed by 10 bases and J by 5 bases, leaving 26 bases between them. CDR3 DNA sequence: TGTGCCACCCTGCCCAGGGCTACGGGACTTAAAACCGGGGAGCTGTTTTTT. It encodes CATLPRATGLKTGELFF.

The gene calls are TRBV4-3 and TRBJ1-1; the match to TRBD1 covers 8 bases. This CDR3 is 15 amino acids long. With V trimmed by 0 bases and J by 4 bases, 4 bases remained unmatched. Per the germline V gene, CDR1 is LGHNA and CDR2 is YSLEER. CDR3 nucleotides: TGCGCCAGCAGCCAAGACAGGGGGCAACTCACTGAAGCTTTCTTT. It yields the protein CASSQDRGQLTEAFF.

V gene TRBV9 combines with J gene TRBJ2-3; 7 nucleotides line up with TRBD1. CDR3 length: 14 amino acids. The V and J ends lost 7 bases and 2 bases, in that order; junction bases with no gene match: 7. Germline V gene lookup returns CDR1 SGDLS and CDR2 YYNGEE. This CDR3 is CASSTGAFTDTQYF. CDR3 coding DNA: TGTGCCAGCTCCACAGGGGCCTTCACAGATACGCAGTATTTT.

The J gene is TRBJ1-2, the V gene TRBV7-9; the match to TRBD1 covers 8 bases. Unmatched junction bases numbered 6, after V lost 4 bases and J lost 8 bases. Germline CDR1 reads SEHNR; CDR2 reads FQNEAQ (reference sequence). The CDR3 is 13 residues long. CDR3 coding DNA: TGTGCCAGCAGCTGGACAGGGACAACGGGCTACACCTTC. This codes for CASSWTGTTGYTF. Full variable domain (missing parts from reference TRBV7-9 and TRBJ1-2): DTGVSQNPRHKITKRGQNVTFRCDPISEHNRLYWYRQTLGQGPEFLTYFQNEAQLEKSRLLSDRFSAERPKGSFSTLEIQRTEQGDSAMYLCASSWTGTTGYTFGSGTRLTVV.

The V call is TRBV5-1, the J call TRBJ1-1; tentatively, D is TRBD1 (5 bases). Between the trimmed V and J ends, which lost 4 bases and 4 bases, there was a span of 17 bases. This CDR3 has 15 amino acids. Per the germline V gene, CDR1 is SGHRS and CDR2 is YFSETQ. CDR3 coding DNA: TGCGCCAGCAGCCCCTACTGGGGGGTAGGCACTGAAGCTTTCTTT. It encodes CASSPYWGVGTEAFF.

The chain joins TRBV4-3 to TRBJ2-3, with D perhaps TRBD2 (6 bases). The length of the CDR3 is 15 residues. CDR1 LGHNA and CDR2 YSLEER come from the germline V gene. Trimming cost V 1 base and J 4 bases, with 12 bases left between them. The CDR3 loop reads CASSQVAGSADTQYF. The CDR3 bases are TGCGCCAGCAGCCAAGTCGCCGGGAGTGCAGATACGCAGTATTTT.

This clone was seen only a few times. The CDR3, as DNA: TGCAGTGCCCCGACCCAAGAGACCCAGTACTTC. It codes for CSAPTQETQYF. The chain joins TRBV20-1 to TRBJ2-5, with no clear D. This CDR3 is built from 11 residues. The V gene lost 6 bases and the J gene lost 1 base, with 6 bases spanning the gap. Germline-derived CDR1 and CDR2 are DFQATT and SNEGSKA (reference sequence).

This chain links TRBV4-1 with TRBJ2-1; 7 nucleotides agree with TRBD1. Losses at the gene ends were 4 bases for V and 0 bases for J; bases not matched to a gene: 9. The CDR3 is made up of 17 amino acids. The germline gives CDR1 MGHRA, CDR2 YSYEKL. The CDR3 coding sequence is TGCGCCAGCAGCCGAGACAGGGTCGGAGGCTCCTACAATGAGCAGTTCTTC. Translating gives CASSRDRVGGSYNEQFF.

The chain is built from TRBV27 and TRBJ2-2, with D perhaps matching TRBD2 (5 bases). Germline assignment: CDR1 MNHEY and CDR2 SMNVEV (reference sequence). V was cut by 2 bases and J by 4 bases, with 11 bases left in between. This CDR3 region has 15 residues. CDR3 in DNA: TGTGCCAGCAGTTTAAATAGCCTAGCCACCGGGGAGCTGTTTTTT. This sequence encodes CASSLNSLATGELFF.

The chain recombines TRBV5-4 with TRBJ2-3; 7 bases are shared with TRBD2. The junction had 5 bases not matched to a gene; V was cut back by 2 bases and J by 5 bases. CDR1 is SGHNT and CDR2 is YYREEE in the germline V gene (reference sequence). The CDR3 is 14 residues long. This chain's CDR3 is CASSFWEGQDTQYF. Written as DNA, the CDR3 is TGTGCCAGCAGCTTCTGGGAGGGCCAAGATACGCAGTATTTT.

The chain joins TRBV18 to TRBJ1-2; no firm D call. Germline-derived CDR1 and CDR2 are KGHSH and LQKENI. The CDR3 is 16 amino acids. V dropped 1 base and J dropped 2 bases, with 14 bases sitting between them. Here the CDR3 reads CASSPQSGSHNYGYTF. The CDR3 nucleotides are TGTGCCAGCTCACCACAGTCGGGCAGCCACAACTATGGCTACACCTTC.

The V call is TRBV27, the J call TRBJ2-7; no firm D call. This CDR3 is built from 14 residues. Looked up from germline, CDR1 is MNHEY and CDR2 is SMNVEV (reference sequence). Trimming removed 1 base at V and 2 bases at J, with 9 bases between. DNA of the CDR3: TGTGCCAGCAGTTTATTTGGCAGCCCCTACGAGCAGTACTTC. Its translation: CASSLFGSPYEQYF.

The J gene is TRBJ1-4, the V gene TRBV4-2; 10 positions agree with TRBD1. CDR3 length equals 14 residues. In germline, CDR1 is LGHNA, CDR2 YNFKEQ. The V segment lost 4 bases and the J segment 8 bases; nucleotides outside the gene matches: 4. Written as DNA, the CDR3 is TGTGCCAGCAGCCGGGGACAGGGGCCGGAAAAACTGTTTTTT. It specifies CASSRGQGPEKLFF.